This entry is about one T cell receptor (beta chain). Using immunoSEQ multiplex PCR, the repertoire was profiled, and TCRdb retains in-frame clones only, with some absent. The sample shows 110,000 to 150,000 clones, about 90% of them seen only once. This sample stems from a study of blood T cell repertoires in COVID-19. The sequence derives from a man aged 55 to 70 who had recovered from COVID-19. Sample: PBMCs or T cells enriched from blood (not recorded which).

The CDR3 spells CASSPYSGYNEQFF. For the CDR3, the DNA is TGTGCCAGCTCACCATACAGCGGCTACAATGAGCAGTTCTTC. J is TRBJ2-1 and V is TRBV18; TRBD2 is a possible D gene (5 bases). V was trimmed by 2 bases and J by 3 bases, leaving 8 bases between them. Per germline, CDR1 KGHSH and CDR2 LQKENI. This CDR3 has 14 amino acids.